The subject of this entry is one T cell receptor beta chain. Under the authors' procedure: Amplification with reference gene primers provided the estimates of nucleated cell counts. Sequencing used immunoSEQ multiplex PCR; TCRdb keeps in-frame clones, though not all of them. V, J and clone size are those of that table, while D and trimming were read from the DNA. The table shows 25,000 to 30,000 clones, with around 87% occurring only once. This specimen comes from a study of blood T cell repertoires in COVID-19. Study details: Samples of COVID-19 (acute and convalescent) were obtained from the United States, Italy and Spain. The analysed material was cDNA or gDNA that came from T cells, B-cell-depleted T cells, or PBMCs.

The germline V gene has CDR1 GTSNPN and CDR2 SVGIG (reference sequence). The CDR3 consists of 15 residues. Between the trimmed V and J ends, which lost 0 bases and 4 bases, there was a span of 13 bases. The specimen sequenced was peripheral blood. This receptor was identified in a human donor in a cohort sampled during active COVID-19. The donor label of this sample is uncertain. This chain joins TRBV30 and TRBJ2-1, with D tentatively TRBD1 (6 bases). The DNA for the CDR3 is TGTGCCTGGAGTGTAATGGGGGCTAAATACAATGAGCAGTTCTTC. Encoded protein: CAWSVMGAKYNEQFF.